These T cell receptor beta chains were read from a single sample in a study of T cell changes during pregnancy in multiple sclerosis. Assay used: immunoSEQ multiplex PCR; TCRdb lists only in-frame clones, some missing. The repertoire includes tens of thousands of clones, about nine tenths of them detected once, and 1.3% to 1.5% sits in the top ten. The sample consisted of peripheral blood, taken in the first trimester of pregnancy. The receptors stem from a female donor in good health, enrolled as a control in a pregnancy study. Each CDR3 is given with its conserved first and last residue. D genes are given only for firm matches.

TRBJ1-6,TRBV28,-,CASTRTGNSPLHF,TGTGCCAGCACTCGTACGGGGAACTCACCCCTCCACTTT
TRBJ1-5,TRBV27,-,CASSLTGWGQPQHF,TGTGCCAGCAGCCTCACAGGGTGGGGTCAGCCCCAGCATTTT
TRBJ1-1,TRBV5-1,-,CASSLGPVSAEAFF,TGCGCCAGCAGCTTGGGGCCCGTATCCGCTGAAGCTTTCTTT
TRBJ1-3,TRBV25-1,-,CASSDGRIGNTIYF,TGTGCCAGCAGTGACGGGAGAATTGGAAACACCATATATTTT
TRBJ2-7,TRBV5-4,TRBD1,CASSWGGQGRSYEQYF,TGTGCCAGCAGCTGGGGGGGACAGGGAAGGTCCTACGAGCAGTACTTC
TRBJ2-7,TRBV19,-,CASSAGPAYEQYF,TGTGCCAGTAGTGCGGGTCCGGCCTACGAGCAGTACTTC
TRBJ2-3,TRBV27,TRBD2,CASRTGRAFTDTQYF,TGTGCCAGTAGGACCGGGAGGGCCTTCACAGATACGCAGTATTTT
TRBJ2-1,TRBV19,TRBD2,CASSRRVGMASGPNNEQFF,TGTGCCAGTAGCCGACGGGTAGGGATGGCTAGCGGACCTAACAATGAGCAGTTCTTC
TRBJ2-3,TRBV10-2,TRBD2,CASSESAGGGDTQYF,TGCGCCAGCAGTGAGTCAGCGGGGGGCGGAGATACGCAGTATTTT
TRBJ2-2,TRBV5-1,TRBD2,CASSFPGGPAGVLTGELFF,TGCGCCAGCAGCTTCCCTGGGGGACCCGCGGGGGTACTCACCGGGGAGCTGTTTTTT
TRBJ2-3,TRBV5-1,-,CASSLESERRAQYF,TGCGCCAGCAGCTTGGAATCGGAGAGGAGGGCGCAGTATTTT
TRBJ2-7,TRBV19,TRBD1,CASSTDRVGEQYF,TGTGCCAGTAGTACCGACAGGGTTGGCGAGCAGTACTTC
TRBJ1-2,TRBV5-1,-,CASSDDSYYGYTF,TGCGCCAGCAGCGACGACAGCTACTATGGCTACACCTTC
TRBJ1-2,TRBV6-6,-,CASNKDRISNYGYTF,TGTGCCAGCAACAAAGACAGGATCTCTAACTATGGCTACACCTTC
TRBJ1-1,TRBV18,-,CASSYTENTEAFF,TGTGCCAGCTCCTATACAGAGAACACTGAAGCTTTCTTT
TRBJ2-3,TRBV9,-,CASSAHVGGTDTQYF,TGTGCCAGCAGCGCACACGTGGGGGGAACAGATACGCAGTATTTT